These T cell receptor beta chains were read from a single sample in a study of beta chain features in type 1 diabetes. TCRdb's copy holds only in-frame clones and misses some; the assay was immunoSEQ multiplex PCR. Among 150,000 to 200,000 clones listed, roughly an eighth were seen once. Material: central memory CD4+ T cells from blood. These receptors originate from a woman under 30 in good health. CDR3s include the opening cysteine and the closing phenylalanine or tryptophan. A D gene is named only where the DNA matches it firmly. Rows may omit the clone size; those that give it use once, few, many or a size class.

V	J	size	D	DNA	CDR3
TRBV29-1	TRBJ2-7	.	.	TGCAGCGTTGCTTCTCACATCTACGAGCAGTACTTC	CSVASHIYEQYF
TRBV15	TRBJ2-5	.	.	TGTGCCACCAGCAAGGAAGGGAGGTCCGGTGAGACCAAGTACTTC	CATSKEGRSGETKYF
TRBV5-1	TRBJ2-1	.	.	TGCGCCAGCAGCTCAAGGGAGGAAGAGCAGTTCTTC	CASSSREEEQFF
TRBV29-1	TRBJ2-7	few	.	TGCAGCGTGGCCGAGGGCACCCTCTCCTACGAGCAGTACTTC	CSVAEGTLSYEQYF
TRBV18	TRBJ2-7	.	.	TGTGCCAGCTCACCAACTGAAGAGCAGTACTTC	CASSPTEEQYF
TRBV28	TRBJ2-3	.	.	TGTGCCAGCAGCGTACACCCAGATACGCAGTATTTT	CASSVHPDTQYF
TRBV5-1	TRBJ2-3	few	.	TGCGCCAGCAGCACAATCCCTAGCACAGATACGCAGTATTTT	CASSTIPSTDTQYF
TRBV7-9	TRBJ1-1	few	.	TGTGCCAGCAGCTTAGGACAGGCCAACACTGAAGCTTTCTTT	CASSLGQANTEAFF
TRBV9	TRBJ2-3	.	.	TGTGCCAGCAGCGTAGGCGGAACAATGGCAGATACGCAGTATTTT	CASSVGGTMADTQYF
TRBV5-1	TRBJ2-2	few	TRBD1	TGCGCCAGCAGCCGGGACAGCCCCGGCTCCGGGGAGCTGTTTTTT	CASSRDSPGSGELFF
TRBV9	TRBJ1-2	.	TRBD1	TGTGCCAGCAGCGCGCAACAGGGGGGTGGAGGCTACACCTTC	CASSAQQGGGGYTF
TRBV5-1	TRBJ2-3	.	TRBD2	TGCGCCAGCAGCGATGGGACTAGCGGAAGCACAGATACGCAGTATTTT	CASSDGTSGSTDTQYF
TRBV6-5	TRBJ2-3	.	.	TGTGCCAGCAAGCGACGTCAGGGTAGCACAGATACGCAGTATTTT	CASKRRQGSTDTQYF
TRBV7-2	TRBJ2-1	.	.	TGTGCCAGCAGCCCGGACAGCTACAATGAGCAGTTCTTC	CASSPDSYNEQFF
TRBV30	TRBJ1-2	many	.	TGTGCCTGGAGCCGAGATTATGGCTACACCTTC	CAWSRDYGYTF
TRBV5-4	TRBJ2-3	.	.	TGTGCCAGCAGCCAGAGCACAGATACGCAGTATTTT	CASSQSTDTQYF
TRBV13	TRBJ2-7	.	TRBD1	TGTGCCAGCAGCTTGGACAGGGTCTCCTACGAGCAGTACTTC	CASSLDRVSYEQYF
TRBV13	TRBJ2-3	.	.	TGTGCCAGCAGCGCTGGGCGGGAATTCACAGATACGCAGTATTTT	CASSAGREFTDTQYF
TRBV29-1	TRBJ2-7	few	TRBD1	TGCAGCGTTGAGACAGGGGGCGGCCACGAGCAGTACTTC	CSVETGGGHEQYF
TRBV11-2	TRBJ1-2	.	.	TGTGCCAGCAGCTCCCGGTACCCCTTTTACGGCTACACCTTC	CASSSRYPFYGYTF
TRBV28	TRBJ2-7	few	.	TGTGCCATCGGTACTTTTACCTACGAGCAGTACTTC	CAIGTFTYEQYF
TRBV14	TRBJ1-2	.	TRBD1	TGTGCCAGCAGCCAAGTAGCCCTAGGGGGCACGAATGGCTACACCTTC	CASSQVALGGTNGYTF
TRBV7-2	TRBJ2-7	.	TRBD2	TGTGCCAGCAGCCCTCCTAGCGGGAGGATCGCCTACGAGCAGTACTTC	CASSPPSGRIAYEQYF
TRBV2	TRBJ2-7	.	TRBD1	TGTGCCGGCGGGACAGGAATCTACGAGCAGTACTTC	CAGGTGIYEQYF
TRBV6-1	TRBJ1-5	.	TRBD1	TGTGCCAGCAGTGAACCGCAGGGGGGCGGGCAGCCCCAGCATTTT	CASSEPQGGGQPQHF
TRBV13	TRBJ2-2	few	TRBD1	TGTGCCAGTCACCGTAGGACAGGGGCTAACACCGGGGAGCTGTTTTTT	CASHRRTGANTGELFF
TRBV7-2	TRBJ2-5	.	.	TGTGCCAGCAGCAGAGGCGGGACAGTGGGTGAGACCCAGTACTTC	CASSRGGTVGETQYF
TRBV6-5	TRBJ1-5	.	.	TGTGCCGCGGGAGATAGCAATCAGCCCCAGCATTTT	CAAGDSNQPQHF
TRBV28	TRBJ2-5	.	.	TGTGCCAGCAGTTTAAGGGGTTCGGAGACCCAGTACTTC	CASSLRGSETQYF
TRBV15	TRBJ1-2	few	.	TGTGCCACCAGCAGAGATGGGGGCAACTATGGCTACACCTTC	CATSRDGGNYGYTF
TRBV7-2	TRBJ2-7	.	.	TGTGCCAGCAGCTTAACTATTGCGGGGAACGAGCAGTACTTC	CASSLTIAGNEQYF
TRBV29-1	TRBJ1-1	few	TRBD1	TGCAGCGTGTCGCAGGGGGCTGGGACTGAAGCTTTCTTT	CSVSQGAGTEAFF
TRBV6-6	TRBJ1-1	.	.	TGTGCCAGCAGCTTAAGGGACGGGGGAGAAGCTTTCTTT	CASSLRDGGEAFF
TRBV6-6	TRBJ1-2	.	.	TGTGCCAGCAGTTATTGGGGGGAGGTGAACTATGGCTACACCTTC	CASSYWGEVNYGYTF
TRBV5-1	TRBJ2-1	.	TRBD2	TGCGCCAGCAGCTGGGGGGGGAGTACCTACAATGAGCAGTTCTTC	CASSWGGSTYNEQFF
TRBV19	TRBJ2-6	few	.	TGTGCCAGTAGGGGATGGACTTCTGGGGCCAACGTCCTGACTTTC	CASRGWTSGANVLTF
TRBV19	TRBJ2-1	few	TRBD2	TGTGCCAGTAGAGGTCTTGGGGTGGCTAGCGGGAGTTCTGCGTCCTACAATGAGCAGTTCTTC	CASRGLGVASGSSASYNEQFF
TRBV6-5	TRBJ2-7	few	TRBD1	TGTGCCAGCAGGAAAGGACAGGGCCACGAGCAGTACTTC	CASRKGQGHEQYF
TRBV18	TRBJ2-2	.	TRBD2	TGTGCCAGCTCACGGGAAGGGACTATGAACACCGGGGAGCTGTTTTTT	CASSREGTMNTGELFF
TRBV14	TRBJ2-7	few	TRBD1	TGTGCCAGCAGCCAAATCACGGGGACAGGCCCCTACGAGCAGTACTTC	CASSQITGTGPYEQYF
TRBV30	TRBJ2-2	few	TRBD2	TGTGCCTGGAGTGTAGCGGGATACACCGGGGAGCTGTTTTTT	CAWSVAGYTGELFF
TRBV2	TRBJ2-1	few	TRBD2	TGTGCCAGCAGTGAAGTAGTAGCGGGGTACAATGAGCAGTTCTTC	CASSEVVAGYNEQFF
TRBV28	TRBJ2-1	.	TRBD2	TGTGCCAGCAGTTTAGTTACTAGCGGGAGCCACAATGAGCAGTTCTTC	CASSLVTSGSHNEQFF
TRBV6-5	TRBJ2-7	once	.	TGTGCCAGCACCCCGAGTATGGCGAGGGCCTACGAGCAGTACTTC	CASTPSMARAYEQYF
TRBV29-1	TRBJ1-1	many	.	TGCAGCGTTGTATCTAATCCTGAAGCTTTCTTT	CSVVSNPEAFF